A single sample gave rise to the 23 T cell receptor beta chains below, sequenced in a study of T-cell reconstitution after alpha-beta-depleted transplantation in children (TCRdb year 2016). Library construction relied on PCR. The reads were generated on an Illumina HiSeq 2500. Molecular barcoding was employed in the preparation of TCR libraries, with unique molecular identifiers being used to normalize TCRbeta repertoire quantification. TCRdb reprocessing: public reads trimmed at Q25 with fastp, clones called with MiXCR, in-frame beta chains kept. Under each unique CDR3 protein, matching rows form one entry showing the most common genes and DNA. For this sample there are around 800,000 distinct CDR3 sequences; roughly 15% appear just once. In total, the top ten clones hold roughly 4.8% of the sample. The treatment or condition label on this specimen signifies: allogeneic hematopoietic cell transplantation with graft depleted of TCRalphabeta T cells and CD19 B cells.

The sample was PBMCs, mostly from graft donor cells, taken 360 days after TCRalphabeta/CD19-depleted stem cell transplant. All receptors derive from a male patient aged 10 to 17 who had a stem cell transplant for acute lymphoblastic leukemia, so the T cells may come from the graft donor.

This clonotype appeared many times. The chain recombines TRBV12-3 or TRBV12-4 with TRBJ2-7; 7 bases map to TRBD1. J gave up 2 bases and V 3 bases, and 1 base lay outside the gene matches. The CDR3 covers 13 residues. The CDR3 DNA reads TGTGCCAGCAGTTTTGGACAGGCCTACGAGCAGTACTTC. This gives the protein CASSFGQAYEQYF.

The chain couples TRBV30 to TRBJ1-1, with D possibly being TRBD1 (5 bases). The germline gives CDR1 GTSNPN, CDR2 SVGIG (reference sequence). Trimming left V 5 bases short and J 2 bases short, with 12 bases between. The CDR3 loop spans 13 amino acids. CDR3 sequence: CAWRAGGNTEAFF. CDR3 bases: TGTGCCTGGCGTGCTGGGGGAAACACTGAAGCTTTCTTT. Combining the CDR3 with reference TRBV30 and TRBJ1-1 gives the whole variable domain SQTIHQWPATLVQPVGSPLSLECTVEGTSNPNLYWYRQAAGRGLQLLFYSVGIGQISSEVPQNLSASRPQDRQFILSSKKLLLSDSGFYLCAWRAGGNTEAFFGQGTRLTVV.

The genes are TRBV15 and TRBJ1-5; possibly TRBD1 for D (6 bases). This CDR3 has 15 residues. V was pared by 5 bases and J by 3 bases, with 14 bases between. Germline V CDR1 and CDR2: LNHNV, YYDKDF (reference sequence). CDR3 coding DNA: TGTGCCACCAGCCAGGTCAGGGGATACAATCAGCCCCAGCATTTT. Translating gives CATSQVRGYNQPQHF.

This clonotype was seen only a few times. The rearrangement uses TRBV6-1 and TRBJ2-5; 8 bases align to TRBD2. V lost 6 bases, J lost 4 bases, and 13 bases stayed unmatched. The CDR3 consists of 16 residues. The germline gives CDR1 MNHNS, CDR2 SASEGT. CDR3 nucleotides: TGTGCCAGCAGAGCAGCGGGAGTGCTAGCTAGAGAGACCCAGTACTTC. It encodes CASRAAGVLARETQYF.

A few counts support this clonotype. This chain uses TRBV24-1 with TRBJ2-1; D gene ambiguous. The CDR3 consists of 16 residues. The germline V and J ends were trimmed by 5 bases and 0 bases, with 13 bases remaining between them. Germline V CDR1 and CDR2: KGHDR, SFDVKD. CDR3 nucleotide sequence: TGTGCCACCAGTGCCGCTCCGACGAGCTCCTACAATGAGCAGTTCTTC. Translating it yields CATSAAPTSSYNEQFF.

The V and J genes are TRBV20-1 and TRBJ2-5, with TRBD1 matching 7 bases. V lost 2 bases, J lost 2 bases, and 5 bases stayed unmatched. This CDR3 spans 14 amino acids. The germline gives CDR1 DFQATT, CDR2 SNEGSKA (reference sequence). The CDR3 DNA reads TGCAGTGCTAGAATGGCAGGGGGACAAGAGACCCAGTACTTC. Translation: CSARMAGGQETQYF.

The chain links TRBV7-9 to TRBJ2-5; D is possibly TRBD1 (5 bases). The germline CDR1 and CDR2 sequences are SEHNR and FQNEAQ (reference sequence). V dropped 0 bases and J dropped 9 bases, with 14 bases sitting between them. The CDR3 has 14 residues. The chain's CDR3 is CASSLAQVQGAQYF. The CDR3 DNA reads TGTGCCAGCAGCTTAGCACAGGTACAAGGGGCCCAGTACTTC.

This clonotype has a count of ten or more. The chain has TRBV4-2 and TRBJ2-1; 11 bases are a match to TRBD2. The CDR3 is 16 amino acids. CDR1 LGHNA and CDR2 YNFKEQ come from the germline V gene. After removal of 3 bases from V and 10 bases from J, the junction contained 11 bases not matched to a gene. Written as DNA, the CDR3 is TGTGCCAGCAGCCATCTCCAAACAGGGACTAGCGGAGAGCAGTTCTTC. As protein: CASSHLQTGTSGEQFF.

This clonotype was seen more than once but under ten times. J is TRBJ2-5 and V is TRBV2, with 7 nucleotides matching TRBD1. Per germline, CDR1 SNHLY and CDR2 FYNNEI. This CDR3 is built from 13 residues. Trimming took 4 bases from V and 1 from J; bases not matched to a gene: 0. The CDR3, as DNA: TGTGCCAGCAGTGCAGGGGGCCAAGAGACCCAGTACTTC. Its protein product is CASSAGGQETQYF.

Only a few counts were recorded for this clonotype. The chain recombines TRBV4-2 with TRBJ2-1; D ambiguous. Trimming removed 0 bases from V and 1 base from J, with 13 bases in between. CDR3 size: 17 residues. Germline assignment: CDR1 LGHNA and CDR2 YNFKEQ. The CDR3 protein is CASSQDENGISYNEQFF. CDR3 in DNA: TGTGCCAGCAGCCAAGATGAGAACGGAATTTCCTACAATGAGCAGTTCTTC.

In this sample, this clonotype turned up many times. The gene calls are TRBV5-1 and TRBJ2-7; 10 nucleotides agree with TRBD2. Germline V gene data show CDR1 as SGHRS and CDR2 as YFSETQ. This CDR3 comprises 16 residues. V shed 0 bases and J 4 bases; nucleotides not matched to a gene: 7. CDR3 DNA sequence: TGCGCCAGCAGCTTGGGGGGACTAGCGCTCTTGTACGAGCAGTACTTC. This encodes CASSLGGLALLYEQYF.

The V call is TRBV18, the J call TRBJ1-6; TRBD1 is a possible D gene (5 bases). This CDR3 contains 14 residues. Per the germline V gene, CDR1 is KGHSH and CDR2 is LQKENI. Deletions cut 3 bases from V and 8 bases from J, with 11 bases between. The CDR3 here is CASSPLTVDSPLHF. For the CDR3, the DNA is TGTGCCAGCTCACCCTTGACAGTGGATTCACCCCTCCACTTT.

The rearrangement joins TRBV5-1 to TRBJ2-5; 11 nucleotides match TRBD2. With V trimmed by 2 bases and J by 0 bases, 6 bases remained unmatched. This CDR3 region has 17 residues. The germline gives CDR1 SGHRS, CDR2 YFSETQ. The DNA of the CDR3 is TGCGCCAGCAGCTTCGCGGGACTAGCGGTGTACCAAGAGACCCAGTACTTC. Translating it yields CASSFAGLAVYQETQYF.

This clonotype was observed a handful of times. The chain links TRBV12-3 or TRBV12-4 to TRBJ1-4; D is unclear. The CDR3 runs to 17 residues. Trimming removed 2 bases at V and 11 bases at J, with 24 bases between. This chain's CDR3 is CASSLRVQAQLSGKLFF. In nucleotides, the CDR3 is TGTGCCAGCAGTTTAAGGGTGCAGGCCCAGTTAAGTGGGAAACTGTTTTTT.

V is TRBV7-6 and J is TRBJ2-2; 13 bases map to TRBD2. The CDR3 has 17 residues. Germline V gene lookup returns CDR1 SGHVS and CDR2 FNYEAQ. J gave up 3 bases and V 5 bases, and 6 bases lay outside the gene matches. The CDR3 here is CASSNGLAGDHTGELFF. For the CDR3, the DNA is TGTGCCAGCAGCAATGGACTAGCGGGAGATCACACCGGGGAGCTGTTTTTT.

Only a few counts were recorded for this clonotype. CDR3 bases: TGTGCCAGCAGACGGACCGAGAATGAAAAACTGTTTTTT. This codes for CASRRTENEKLFF. This chain joins TRBV27 and TRBJ1-4; unclear D gene. The V end was cut by 6 bases, the J end by 5 bases, with 10 bases between. The V gene's germline CDR1 is MNHEY and CDR2 SMNVEV (reference sequence). The CDR3 contains 13 residues.

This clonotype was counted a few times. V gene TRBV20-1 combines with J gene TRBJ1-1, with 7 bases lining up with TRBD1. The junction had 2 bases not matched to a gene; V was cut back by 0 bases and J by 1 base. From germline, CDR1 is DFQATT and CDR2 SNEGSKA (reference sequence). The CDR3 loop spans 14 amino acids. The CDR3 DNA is TGCAGTGCTAGAGATTGGACAGGGAACACTGAAGCTTTCTTT. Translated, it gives CSARDWTGNTEAFF.

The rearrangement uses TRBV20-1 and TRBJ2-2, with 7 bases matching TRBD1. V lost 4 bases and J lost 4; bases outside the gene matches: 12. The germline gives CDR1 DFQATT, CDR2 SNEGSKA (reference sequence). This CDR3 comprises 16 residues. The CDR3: CSAKGGATGITGELFF. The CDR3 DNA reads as TGCAGTGCTAAAGGTGGGGCGACAGGGATCACCGGGGAGCTGTTTTTT.

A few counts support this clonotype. DNA of the CDR3: TGTGCCAGCAGTTTACTCCCAGGGGGGATGAACACTGAAGCTTTCTTT. It is translated as CASSLLPGGMNTEAFF. The chain is built from TRBV12-3 or TRBV12-4 and TRBJ1-1, with TRBD1 identical over 7 bases. J gave up 0 bases and V 2 bases, and 6 bases lay outside the gene matches. The CDR3 consists of 16 residues.

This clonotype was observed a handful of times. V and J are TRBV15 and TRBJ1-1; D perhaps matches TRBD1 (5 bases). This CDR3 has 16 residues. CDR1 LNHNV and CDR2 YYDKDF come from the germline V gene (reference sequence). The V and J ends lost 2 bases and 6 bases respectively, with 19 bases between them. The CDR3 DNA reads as TGTGCCACCAGCAGAATGGGACGGGTTTCTTGGTCTGAAGCTTTCTTT. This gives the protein CATSRMGRVSWSEAFF.

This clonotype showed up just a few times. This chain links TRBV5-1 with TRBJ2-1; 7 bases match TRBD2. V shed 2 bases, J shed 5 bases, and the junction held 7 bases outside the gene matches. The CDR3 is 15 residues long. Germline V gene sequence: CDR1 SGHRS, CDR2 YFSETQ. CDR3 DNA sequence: TGCGCCAGCAGCTTCGGAAGCGGGATTAACAATGAGCAGTTCTTC. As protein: CASSFGSGINNEQFF.

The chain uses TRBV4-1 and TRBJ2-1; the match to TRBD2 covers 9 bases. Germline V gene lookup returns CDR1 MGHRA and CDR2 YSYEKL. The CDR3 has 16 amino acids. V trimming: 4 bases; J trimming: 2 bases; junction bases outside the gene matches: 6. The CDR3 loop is CASSPRGTSPYNEQFF. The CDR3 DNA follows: TGCGCCAGCAGCCCTCGTGGGACTAGCCCCTACAATGAGCAGTTCTTC.

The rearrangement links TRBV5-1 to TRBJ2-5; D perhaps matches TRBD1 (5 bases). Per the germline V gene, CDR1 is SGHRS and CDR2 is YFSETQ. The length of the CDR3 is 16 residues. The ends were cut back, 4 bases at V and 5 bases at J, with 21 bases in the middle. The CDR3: CASSLQVAGSSETQYF. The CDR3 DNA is TGCGCCAGCAGCCTGCAGGTGGCAGGGTCAAGCGAGACCCAGTACTTC.